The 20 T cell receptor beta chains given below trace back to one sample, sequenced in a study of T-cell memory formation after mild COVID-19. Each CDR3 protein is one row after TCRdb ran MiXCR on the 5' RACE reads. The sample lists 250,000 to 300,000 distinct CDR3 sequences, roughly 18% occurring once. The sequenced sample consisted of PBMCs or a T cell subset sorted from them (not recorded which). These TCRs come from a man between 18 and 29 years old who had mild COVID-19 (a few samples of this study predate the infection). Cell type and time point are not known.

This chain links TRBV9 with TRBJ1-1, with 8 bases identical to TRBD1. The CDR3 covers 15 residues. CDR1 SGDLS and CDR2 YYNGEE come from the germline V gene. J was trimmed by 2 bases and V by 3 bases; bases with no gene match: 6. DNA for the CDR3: TGTGCCAGCAGCGCGAACCCAGGGGGCAACACTGAAGCTTTCTTT. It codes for CASSANPGGNTEAFF.

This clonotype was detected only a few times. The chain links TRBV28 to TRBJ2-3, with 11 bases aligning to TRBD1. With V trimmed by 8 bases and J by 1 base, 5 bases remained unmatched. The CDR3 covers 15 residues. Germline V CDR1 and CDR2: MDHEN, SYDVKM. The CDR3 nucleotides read TGTGCCAGCGGACAGGGGGCGCGGGGCACAGATACGCAGTATTTT. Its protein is CASGQGARGTDTQYF.

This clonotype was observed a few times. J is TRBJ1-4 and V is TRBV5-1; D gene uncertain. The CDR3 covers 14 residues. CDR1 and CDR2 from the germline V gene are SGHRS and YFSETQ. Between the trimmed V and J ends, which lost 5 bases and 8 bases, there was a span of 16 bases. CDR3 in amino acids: CASRYSPLGEKLFF. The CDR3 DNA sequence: TGCGCCAGCAGGTATTCCCCTCTCGGGGAAAAACTGTTTTTT.

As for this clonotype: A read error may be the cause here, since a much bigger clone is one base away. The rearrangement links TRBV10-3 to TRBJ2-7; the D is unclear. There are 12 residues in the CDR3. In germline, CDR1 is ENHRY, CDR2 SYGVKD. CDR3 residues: CDISSDSYEQYF. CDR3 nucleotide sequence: TGTGACATCAGTTCGGACTCCTACGAGCAGTACTTC.

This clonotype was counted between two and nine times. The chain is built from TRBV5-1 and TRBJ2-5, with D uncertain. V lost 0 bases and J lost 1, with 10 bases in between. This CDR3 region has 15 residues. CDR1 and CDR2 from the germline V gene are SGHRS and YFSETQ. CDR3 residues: CASSLGREPQETQYF. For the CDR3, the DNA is TGCGCCAGCAGCTTGGGTAGGGAACCCCAAGAGACCCAGTACTTC.

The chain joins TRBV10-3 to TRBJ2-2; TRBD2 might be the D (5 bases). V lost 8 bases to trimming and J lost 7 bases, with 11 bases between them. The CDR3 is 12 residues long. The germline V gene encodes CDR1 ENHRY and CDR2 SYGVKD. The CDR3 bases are TGTGCCATCCGGGGTGGGAGCGGGGAGCTGTTTTTT. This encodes CAIRGGSGELFF.

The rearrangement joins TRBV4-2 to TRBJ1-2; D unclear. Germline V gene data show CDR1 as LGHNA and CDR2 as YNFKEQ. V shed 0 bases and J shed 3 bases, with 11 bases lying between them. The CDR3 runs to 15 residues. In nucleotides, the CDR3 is TGTGCCAGCAGCCAAGATTTTTCCAGCTACTATGGCTACACCTTC. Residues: CASSQDFSSYYGYTF.

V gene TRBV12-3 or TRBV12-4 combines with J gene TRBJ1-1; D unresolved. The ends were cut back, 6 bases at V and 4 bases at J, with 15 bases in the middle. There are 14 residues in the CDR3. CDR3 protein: CASSPRQTGTEAFF. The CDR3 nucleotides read TGTGCCAGCAGCCCTAGGCAGACGGGCACTGAAGCTTTCTTT.

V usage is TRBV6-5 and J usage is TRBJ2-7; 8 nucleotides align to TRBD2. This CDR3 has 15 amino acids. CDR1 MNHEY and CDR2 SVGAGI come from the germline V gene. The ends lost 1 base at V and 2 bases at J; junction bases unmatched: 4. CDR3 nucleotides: TGTGCCAGCAGTTACTATACTAGCGGTACCTACGAGCAGTACTTC. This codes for CASSYYTSGTYEQYF.

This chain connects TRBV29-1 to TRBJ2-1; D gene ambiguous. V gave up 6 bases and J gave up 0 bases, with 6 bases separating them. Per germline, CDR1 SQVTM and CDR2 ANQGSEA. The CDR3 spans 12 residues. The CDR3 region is CSVKSSYNEQFF. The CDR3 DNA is TGCAGCGTAAAAAGCTCCTACAATGAGCAGTTCTTC.

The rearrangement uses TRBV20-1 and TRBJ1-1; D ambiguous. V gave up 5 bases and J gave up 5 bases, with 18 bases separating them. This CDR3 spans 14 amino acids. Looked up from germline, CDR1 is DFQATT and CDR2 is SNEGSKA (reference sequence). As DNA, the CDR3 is TGCAGTGCTCATAAGGACGGAGGAGGGACTGAAGCTTTCTTT. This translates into CSAHKDGGGTEAFF.

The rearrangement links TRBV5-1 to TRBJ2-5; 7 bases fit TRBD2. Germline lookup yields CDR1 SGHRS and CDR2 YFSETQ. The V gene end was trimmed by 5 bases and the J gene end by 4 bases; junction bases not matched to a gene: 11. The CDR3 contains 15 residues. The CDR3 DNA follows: TGCGCCAGCAGTTCCGGGACCCAGCGGGGAGAGACCCAGTACTTC. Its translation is CASSSGTQRGETQYF.

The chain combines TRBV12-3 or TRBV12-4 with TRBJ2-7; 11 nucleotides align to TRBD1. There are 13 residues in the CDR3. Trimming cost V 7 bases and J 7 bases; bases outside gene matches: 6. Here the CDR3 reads CASNKDRGHEQYF. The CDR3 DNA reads TGTGCCAGCAATAAGGACAGGGGGCATGAGCAGTACTTC.

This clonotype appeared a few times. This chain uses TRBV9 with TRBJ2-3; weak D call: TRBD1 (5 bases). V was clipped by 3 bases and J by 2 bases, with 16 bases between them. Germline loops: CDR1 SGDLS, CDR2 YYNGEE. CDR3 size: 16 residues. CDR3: CASSAPTGQPTDTQYF. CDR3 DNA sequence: TGTGCCAGCAGCGCTCCTACCGGACAACCCACAGATACGCAGTATTTT.

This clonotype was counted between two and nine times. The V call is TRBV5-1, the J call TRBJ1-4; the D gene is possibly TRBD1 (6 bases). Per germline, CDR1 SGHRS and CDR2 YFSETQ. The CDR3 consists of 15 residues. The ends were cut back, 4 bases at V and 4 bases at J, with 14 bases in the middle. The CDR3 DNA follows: TGCGCCAGCAGCCCGGGAGGACAGTATAATGAAAAACTGTTTTTT. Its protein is CASSPGGQYNEKLFF.

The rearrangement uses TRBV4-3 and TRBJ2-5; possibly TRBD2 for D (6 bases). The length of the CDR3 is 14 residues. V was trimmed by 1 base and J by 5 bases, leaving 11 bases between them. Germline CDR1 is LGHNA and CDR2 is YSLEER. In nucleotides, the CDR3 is TGCGCCAGCAGCCAAGCTTTGGGGGGTGAGACCCAGTACTTC. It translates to CASSQALGGETQYF.

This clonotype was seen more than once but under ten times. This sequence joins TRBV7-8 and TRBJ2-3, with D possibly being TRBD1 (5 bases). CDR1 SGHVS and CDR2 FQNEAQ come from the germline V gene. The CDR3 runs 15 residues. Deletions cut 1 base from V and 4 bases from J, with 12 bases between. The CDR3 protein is CASSLVGRVPDTQYF. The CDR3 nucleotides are TGTGCCAGCAGCTTAGTGGGCAGGGTCCCAGATACGCAGTATTTT.

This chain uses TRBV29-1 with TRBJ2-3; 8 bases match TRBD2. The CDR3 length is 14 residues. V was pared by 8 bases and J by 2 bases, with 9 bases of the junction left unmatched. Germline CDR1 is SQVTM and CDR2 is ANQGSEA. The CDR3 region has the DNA TGCAGCACGGAGGGACTAGGGGCCACAGATACGCAGTATTTT. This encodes CSTEGLGATDTQYF.

The CDR3 nucleotides are TGTGCCAGTAGTTCCGGGCAAGATGTCTCCTACGAGCAGTACTTC. It specifies CASSSGQDVSYEQYF. This chain uses TRBV19 with TRBJ2-7; D not resolved. V was pared by 5 bases and J by 0 bases, with 14 bases between. The CDR3 sequence is 15 residues long. Looked up from germline, CDR1 is LNHDA and CDR2 is SQIVND (reference sequence).

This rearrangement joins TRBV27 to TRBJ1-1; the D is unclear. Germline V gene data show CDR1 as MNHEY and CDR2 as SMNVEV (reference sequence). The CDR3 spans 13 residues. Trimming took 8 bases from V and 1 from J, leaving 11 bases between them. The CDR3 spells CASCWSRNTEAFF. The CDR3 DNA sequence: TGTGCCAGCTGCTGGTCCCGGAACACTGAAGCTTTCTTT.